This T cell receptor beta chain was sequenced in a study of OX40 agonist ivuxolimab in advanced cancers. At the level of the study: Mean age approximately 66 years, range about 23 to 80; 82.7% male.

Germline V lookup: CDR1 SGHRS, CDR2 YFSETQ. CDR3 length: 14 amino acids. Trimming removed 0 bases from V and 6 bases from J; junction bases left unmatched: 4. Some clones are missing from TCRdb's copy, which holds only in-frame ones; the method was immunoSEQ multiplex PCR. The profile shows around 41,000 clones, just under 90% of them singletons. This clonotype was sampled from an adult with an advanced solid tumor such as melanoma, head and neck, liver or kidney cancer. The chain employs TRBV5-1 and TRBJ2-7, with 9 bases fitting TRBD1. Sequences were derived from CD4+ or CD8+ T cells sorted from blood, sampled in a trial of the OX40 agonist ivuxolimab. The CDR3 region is CASSLAGTGREQYF. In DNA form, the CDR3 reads TGCGCCAGCAGCTTGGCCGGGACAGGGCGCGAGCAGTACTTC.